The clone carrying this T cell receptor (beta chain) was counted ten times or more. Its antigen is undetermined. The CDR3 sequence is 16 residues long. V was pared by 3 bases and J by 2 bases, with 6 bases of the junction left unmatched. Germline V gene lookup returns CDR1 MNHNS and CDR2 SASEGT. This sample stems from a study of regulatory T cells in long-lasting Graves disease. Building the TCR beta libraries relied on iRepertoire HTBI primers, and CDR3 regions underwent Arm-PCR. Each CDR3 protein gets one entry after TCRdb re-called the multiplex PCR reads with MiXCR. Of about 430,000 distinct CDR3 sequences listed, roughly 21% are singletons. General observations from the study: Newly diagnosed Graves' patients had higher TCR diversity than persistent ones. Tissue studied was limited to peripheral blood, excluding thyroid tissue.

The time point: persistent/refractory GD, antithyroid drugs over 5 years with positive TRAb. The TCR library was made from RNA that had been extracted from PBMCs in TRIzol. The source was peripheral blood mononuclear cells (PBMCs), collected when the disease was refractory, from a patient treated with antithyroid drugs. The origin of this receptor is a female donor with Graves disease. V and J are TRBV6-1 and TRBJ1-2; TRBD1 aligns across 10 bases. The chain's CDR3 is CASSDPPGQGNYGYTF. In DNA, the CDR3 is TGTGCCAGCAGTGATCCCCCGGGACAGGGGAACTATGGCTACACCTTC.